The 6 T cell receptor beta chains below all came from one sample that was sequenced in a study of blood T cell repertoires in COVID-19. The data were produced by immunoSEQ multiplex PCR, yet TCRdb's version contains in-frame clones alone and is incomplete. The data show tens of thousands of clones, with 88% seen just once and about 3% held by the top ten. Sequencing used peripheral blood. The receptors shown here come from a woman older than 75 with acute or convalescent COVID-19.

The rearrangement uses TRBV7-3 and TRBJ2-3, with 7 bases that match TRBD1. Unmatched junction bases numbered 8, after V lost 5 bases and J lost 6 bases. CDR1 is SGHTA, CDR2 FQGTGA, per germline. The CDR3 is 14 amino acids. As DNA, the CDR3 is TGTGCCAGCAGCACAAGGACAGGATCGGATACGCAGTATTTT. This translates into CASSTRTGSDTQYF.

The rearrangement links TRBV19 to TRBJ2-1; D unresolved. This CDR3 has 15 amino acids. Trimming pared 3 bases from V and 4 bases from J, leaving 13 bases between. Germline V gene data show CDR1 as LNHDA and CDR2 as SQIVND (reference sequence). DNA for the CDR3: TGTGCCAGTAGTATTATTGCGGAGTTATACAATGAGCAGTTCTTC. Protein sequence: CASSIIAELYNEQFF.

The chain uses TRBV27 and TRBJ1-5, with TRBD1 as a possible D gene (5 bases). This CDR3 region has 15 residues. The V end was cut by 5 bases, the J end by 2 bases, with 13 bases between. Germline V lookup: CDR1 MNHEY, CDR2 SMNVEV (reference sequence). Here the CDR3 reads CASSPGGSGNQPQHF. The CDR3 nucleotides read TGTGCCAGCAGTCCCGGGGGTTCAGGCAATCAGCCCCAGCATTTT.

This clone was observed a few times. The V and J genes are TRBV4-3 and TRBJ2-1; 15 nucleotides align to TRBD2. Germline V CDR1 and CDR2: LGHNA, YSLEER. Trimming at V came to 1 base and at J to 10 bases, leaving 2 bases not matched to a gene. CDR3 size: 15 residues. This CDR3 reads CASSQGGLAGGEQFF. The CDR3, as DNA: TGCGCCAGCAGCCAAGGGGGACTAGCGGGAGGAGAGCAGTTCTTC.

The CDR3 DNA follows: TGTGCCAGCAGCCAGCAGGGGGCGATCCCCTACGAGCAGTACTTC. This sequence encodes CASSQQGAIPYEQYF. This chain uses TRBV5-6 with TRBJ2-7; 8 bases align to TRBD1. This CDR3 has 15 residues. Germline values: CDR1 SGHDT, CDR2 YYEEEE. V lost 4 bases and J lost 2; bases outside the gene matches: 8.

The V gene is TRBV5-1, the J gene TRBJ2-1; perhaps TRBD1 as D (10 bases). This CDR3 region has 19 residues. Germline V gene sequence: CDR1 SGHRS, CDR2 YFSETQ. Between the trimmed V and J ends, which lost 4 bases and 4 bases, there was a span of 27 bases. The CDR3 DNA reads as TGCGCCAGCAGCCCCGACAGGGGGCCGGGACTAGCTACATACAATGAGCAGTTCTTC. It codes for CASSPDRGPGLATYNEQFF.